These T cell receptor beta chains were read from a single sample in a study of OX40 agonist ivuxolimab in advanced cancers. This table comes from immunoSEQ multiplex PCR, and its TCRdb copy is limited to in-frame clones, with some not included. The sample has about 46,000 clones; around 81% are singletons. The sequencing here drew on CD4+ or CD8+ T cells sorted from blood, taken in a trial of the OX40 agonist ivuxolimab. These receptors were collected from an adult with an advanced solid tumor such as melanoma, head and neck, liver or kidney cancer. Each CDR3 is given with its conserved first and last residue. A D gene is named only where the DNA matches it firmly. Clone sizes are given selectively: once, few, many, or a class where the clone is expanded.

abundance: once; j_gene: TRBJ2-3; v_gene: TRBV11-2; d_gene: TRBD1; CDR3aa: CASSQGQGRTDTQYF; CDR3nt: TGTGCCAGCAGCCAGGGACAGGGGCGGACAGATACGCAGTATTTT
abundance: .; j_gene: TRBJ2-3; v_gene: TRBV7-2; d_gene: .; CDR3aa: CASSLAGSGGRTDTQYF; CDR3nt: TGTGCCAGCAGCTTAGCCGGTTCGGGGGGCCGCACAGATACGCAGTATTTT
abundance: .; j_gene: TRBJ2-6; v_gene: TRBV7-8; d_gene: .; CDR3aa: CASSLVWPGANVLTF; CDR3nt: TGTGCCAGCAGCTTAGTCTGGCCTGGGGCCAACGTCCTGACTTTC
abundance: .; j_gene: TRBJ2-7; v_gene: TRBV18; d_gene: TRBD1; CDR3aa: CASSPLGTGRSYEQYF; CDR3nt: TGTGCCAGCTCACCACTCGGGACAGGGAGGTCCTACGAGCAGTACTTC
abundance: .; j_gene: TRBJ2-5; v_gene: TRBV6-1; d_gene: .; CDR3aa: CALRGPEETQYF; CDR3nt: TGTGCCCTCCGCGGGCCCGAAGAGACCCAGTACTTC
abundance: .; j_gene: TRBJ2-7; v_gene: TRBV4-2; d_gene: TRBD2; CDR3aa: CASSQDTGGASYEQYF; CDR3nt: TGTGCCAGCAGCCAAGATACCGGGGGGGCATCCTACGAGCAGTACTTC
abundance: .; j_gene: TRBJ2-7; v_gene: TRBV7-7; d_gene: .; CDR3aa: CASSRDPSYEQYF; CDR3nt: TGTGCCAGCAGTCGGGACCCCTCCTACGAGCAGTACTTC
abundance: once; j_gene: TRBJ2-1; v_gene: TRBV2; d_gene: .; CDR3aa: CASSEWGEQFF; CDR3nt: TGTGCCAGCAGTGAGTGGGGTGAGCAGTTCTTC
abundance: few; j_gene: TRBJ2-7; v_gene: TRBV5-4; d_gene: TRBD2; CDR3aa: CASSSTSGTSGKYF; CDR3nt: TGTGCCAGCAGCTCTACCTCCGGGACTAGCGGGAAGTACTTC
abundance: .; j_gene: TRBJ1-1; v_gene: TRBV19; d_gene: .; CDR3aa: CASSIDLGLGEAFF; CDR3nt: TGTGCCAGTAGTATAGATCTTGGACTGGGGGAAGCTTTCTTT
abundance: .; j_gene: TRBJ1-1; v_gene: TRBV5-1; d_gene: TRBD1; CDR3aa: CASRKPGQPNTEAFF; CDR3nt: TGCGCCAGCAGAAAACCGGGACAGCCGAACACTGAAGCTTTCTTT
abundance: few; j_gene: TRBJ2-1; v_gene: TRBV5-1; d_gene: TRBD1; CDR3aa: CASSGLDRGQFF; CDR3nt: TGCGCCAGCAGCGGCCTCGACAGGGGGCAGTTCTTC
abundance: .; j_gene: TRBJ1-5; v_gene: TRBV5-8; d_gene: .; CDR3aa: CASSLGQAGNQPQHF; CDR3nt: TGTGCCAGCAGCTTGGGGCAGGCCGGCAATCAGCCCCAGCATTTT
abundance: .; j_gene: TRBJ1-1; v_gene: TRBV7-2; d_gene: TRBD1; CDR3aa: CASSLAQGGNEAFF; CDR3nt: TGTGCCAGCAGCTTAGCGCAGGGGGGGAATGAAGCTTTCTTT
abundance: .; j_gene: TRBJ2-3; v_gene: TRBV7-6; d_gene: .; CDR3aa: CASTPLGGLGTDTQYF; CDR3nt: TGTGCCAGCACCCCCCTGGGGGGCTTGGGCACAGATACGCAGTATTTT
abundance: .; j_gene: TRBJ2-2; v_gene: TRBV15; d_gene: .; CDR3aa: CATSRGQNTGELFF; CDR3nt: TGTGCCACCAGCAGAGGGCAGAACACCGGGGAGCTGTTTTTT
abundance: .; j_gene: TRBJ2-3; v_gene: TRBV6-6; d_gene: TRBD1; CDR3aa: CATADRGWTKDTQYF; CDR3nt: TGTGCCACCGCGGACAGGGGGTGGACGAAGGATACGCAGTATTTT
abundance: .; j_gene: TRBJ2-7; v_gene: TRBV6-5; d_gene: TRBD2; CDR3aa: CASSYRREGSYEQYF; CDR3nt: TGTGCCAGCAGTTACAGGAGGGAGGGTTCCTACGAGCAGTACTTC
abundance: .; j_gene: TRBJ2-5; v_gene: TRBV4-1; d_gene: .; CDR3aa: CASSPQLEGSLTQYF; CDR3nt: TGCGCCAGCAGCCCCCAACTGGAGGGTTCTTTGACCCAGTACTTC
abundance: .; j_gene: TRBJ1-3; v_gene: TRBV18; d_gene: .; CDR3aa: CASSPRGAGRSGNTIYF; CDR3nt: TGTGCCAGCTCACCAAGAGGCGCAGGCCGCTCTGGAAACACCATATATTTT
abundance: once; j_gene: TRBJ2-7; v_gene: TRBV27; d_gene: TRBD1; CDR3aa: CASSLSAGTGANEQYF; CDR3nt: TGTGCCAGCAGTTTATCCGCCGGGACAGGGGCTAACGAGCAGTACTTC
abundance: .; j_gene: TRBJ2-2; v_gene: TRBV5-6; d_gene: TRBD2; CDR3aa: CASRSGGNTGELFF; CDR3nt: TGTGCCAGCAGGAGCGGGGGGAACACCGGGGAGCTGTTTTTT
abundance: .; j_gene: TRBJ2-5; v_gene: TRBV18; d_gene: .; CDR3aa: CASSPQRVQETQYF; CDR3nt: TGTGCCAGCTCACCACAGAGGGTCCAAGAGACCCAGTACTTC
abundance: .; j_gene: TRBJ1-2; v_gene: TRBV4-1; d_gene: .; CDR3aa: CASSQELVREFSVYGYTF; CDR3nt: TGCGCCAGCAGCCAAGAGCTAGTCAGGGAATTTTCGGTATATGGCTACACCTTC
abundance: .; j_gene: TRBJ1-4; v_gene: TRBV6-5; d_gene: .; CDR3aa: CASSYLGGGGEKLFF; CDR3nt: TGTGCCAGCAGTTACCTAGGGGGTGGTGGGGAAAAACTGTTTTTT
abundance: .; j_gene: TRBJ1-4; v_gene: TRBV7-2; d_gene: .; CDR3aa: CASSRIPGRATGEKLFF; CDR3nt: TGTGCCAGCAGCCGTATACCGGGACGGGCTACAGGGGAAAAACTGTTTTTT
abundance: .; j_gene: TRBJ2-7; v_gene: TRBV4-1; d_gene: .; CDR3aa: CASSQDDRPGEGEQYF; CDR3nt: TGCGCCAGCAGCCAAGATGATCGGCCAGGGGAGGGCGAGCAGTACTTC
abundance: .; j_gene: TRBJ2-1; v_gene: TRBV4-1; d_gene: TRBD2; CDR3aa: CASSQDRNSGGADNEQFF; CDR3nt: TGCGCCAGCAGCCAAGATCGGAATAGCGGGGGGGCAGACAATGAGCAGTTCTTC
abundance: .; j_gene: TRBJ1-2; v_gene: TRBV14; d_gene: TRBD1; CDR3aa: CASSQDYRGYGYTF; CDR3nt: TGTGCCAGCAGCCAAGATTACAGGGGCTATGGCTACACCTTC
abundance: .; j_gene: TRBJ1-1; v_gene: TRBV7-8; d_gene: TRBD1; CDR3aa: CASSGTGEGLMNTEAFF; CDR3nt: TGTGCCAGCAGCGGGACAGGGGAAGGCCTCATGAACACTGAAGCTTTCTTT
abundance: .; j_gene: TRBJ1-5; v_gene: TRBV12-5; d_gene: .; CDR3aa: CASGQVLNQPQHF; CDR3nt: TGTGCTAGTGGTCAAGTTCTCAATCAGCCCCAGCATTTT
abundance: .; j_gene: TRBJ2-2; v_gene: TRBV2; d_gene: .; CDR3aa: CASSERGWELFF; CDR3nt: TGTGCCAGCAGTGAACGGGGGTGGGAGCTGTTTTTT
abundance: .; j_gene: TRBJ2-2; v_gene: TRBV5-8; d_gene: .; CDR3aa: CASRDGSNAGELFF; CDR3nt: TGTGCCAGCAGAGACGGCTCGAACGCCGGGGAGCTGTTTTTT
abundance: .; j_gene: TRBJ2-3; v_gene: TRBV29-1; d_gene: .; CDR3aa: CSVEEWQATQYF; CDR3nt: TGCAGCGTTGAAGAGTGGCAGGCGACGCAGTATTTT
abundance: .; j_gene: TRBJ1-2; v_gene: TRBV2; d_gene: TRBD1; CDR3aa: CASKGTGGDGYTF; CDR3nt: TGTGCCAGCAAAGGGACAGGGGGCGACGGCTACACCTTC
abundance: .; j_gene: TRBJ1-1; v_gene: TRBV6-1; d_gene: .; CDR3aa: CASSEVVGVNTEAFF; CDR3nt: TGTGCCAGCAGTGAAGTGGTGGGAGTGAACACTGAAGCTTTCTTT
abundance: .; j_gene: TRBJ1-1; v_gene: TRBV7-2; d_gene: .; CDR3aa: CASSLVTLNTEAFF; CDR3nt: TGTGCCAGCAGCTTAGTAACCCTGAACACTGAAGCTTTCTTT
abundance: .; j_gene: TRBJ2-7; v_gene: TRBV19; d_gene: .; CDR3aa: CASSQTGAVGEQYF; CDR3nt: TGTGCCAGTAGTCAGACGGGGGCGGTCGGCGAGCAGTACTTC
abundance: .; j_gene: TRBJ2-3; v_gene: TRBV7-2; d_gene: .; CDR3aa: CASSLGFGARADTQYF; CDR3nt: TGTGCCAGCAGCTTAGGGTTTGGGGCTCGAGCAGATACGCAGTATTTT
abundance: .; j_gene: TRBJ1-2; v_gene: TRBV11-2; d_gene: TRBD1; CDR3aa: CASSLDRESDGYTF; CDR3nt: TGTGCCAGCAGCTTGGACAGGGAGAGTGATGGCTACACCTTC
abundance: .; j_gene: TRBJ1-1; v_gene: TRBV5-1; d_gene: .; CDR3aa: CASSLVLDTEAFF; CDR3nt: TGCGCCAGCAGCTTGGTTCTTGACACTGAAGCTTTCTTT
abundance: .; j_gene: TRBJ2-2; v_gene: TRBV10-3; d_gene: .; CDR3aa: CAIRNTGELFF; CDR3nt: TGTGCCATCAGGAACACCGGGGAGCTGTTTTTT
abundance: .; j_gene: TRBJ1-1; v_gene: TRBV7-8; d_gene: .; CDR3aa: CASSLVSIHTEAFF; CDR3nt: TGTGCCAGCAGCTTAGTTAGTATCCATACTGAAGCTTTCTTT
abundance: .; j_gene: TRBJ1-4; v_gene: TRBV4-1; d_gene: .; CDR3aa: CASSQDPGLNEKLFF; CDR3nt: TGCGCCAGCAGCCAAGACCCGGGGCTTAATGAAAAACTGTTTTTT
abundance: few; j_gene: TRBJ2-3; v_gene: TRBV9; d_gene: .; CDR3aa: CASSVGVGGPEDTQYF; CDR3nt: TGTGCCAGCAGCGTAGGAGTGGGGGGGCCTGAAGATACGCAGTATTTT